This T cell receptor beta chain appears in the sequencing data of a study of long-term antiretroviral therapy in people with HIV (dated by TCRdb to the early 2020s). Context from the whole study: The earliest samples were collected about a decade before the 2015 WHO recommendation for immediate ART, when ART was typically delayed until CD4 counts fell. This retrospective serial study examined whether starting ART and sustained HIV suppression were associated with changes in the composition and diversity of the TRB repertoire in peripheral blood. The cohort contributed about 180 cryopreserved PBMC samples from 25 to 35 adults with confirmed HIV infection, collected serially over a mean of around 6 years (range 1-12). Of the roughly 32 participants with HIV, roughly twelve were female. Test extractions of a monoclonal T-cell line alongside some 35 polyclonal samples showed no cross-contamination during QIAcube processing.

Participants were included only if at least one PBMC sample before ART initiation and at least two post-ART samples were available. Treatment was received in the United States of America by all participants with HIV. Before DNA extraction, cryopreserved samples of roughly 1-11 million PBMC were thawed and then washed. At the time of the earliest PBMC sample, participants with HIV were aged between roughly 23 and 60 years. PBMC samples were contributed by each participant from 1-4 timepoints before ART initiation and 2-8 timepoints after ART initiation, with a median of 7 samples. For every participant, serial HIV viral load, CD4+ T-cell count, ART history and demographic data were obtained. Using a Qiagen kit on a QIAcube, genomic DNA was extracted from unsorted PBMC, with samples processed in batches of 12. The immunoSEQ hsTCRB v3.0 assay was used at survey level resolution to sequence the TRB variable region. TRB sequencing targeted a depth of about 40,000-50,000 T-cell genomes per sample. Pooled TRB libraries were sequenced on an Illumina MiSeq with a v3 150-cycle kit. The paper's data handling went like this. Analysis of repertoires was carried out in R inside a reproducible Nextflow workflow spanning QC, data transformation and analysis. LymphoSeq2, an R package for exploring AIRR-Seq data, was used to implement custom analyses. A few samples yielding fewer than 5000 total TRB sequences were excluded, leaving more than 150 analyzed HIV repertoires. Among the roughly 190 retained HIV repertoires, 55 to 65 were collected before ART initiation and around 130 after ART initiation. Each repertoire was downsampled to 5000 TRB nucleotide sequences, and summary statistics were averaged across 100 downsampling iterations. TRB sequences were retained for analysis only if CDR3 regions of at least seven amino acids were present. Diversity was measured with a Shannon entropy-derived clonality score and the Gini coefficient. In repertoire networks, the top 5000 CDR3 amino acid sequences were linked whenever an edit distance of one separated two sequences. For TRB CDR3 amino acid sequences, antigen specificity groups and MHC restriction were predicted with GLIPH2. CDR3 amino acid sequences were matched against VDJdb and McPAS-TCR to flag known CMV, EBV, HIV or tissue antigen associations. Pre-ART, post-ART and control groups were compared with Wilcoxon signed-rank tests and Holm-Bonferroni correction. What TCRdb holds here is the immuneACCESS table cut down to in-frame rearrangements. Part of the clones is not present; checked against another copy, under half of the missing clones reflect an unresolved V gene, and the others are unexplained. D and trimming come from the DNA, and the V and J calls and clone size come from that table. The sample table holds 30,000 to 40,000 clones, of which roughly 77% were seen once. The ten largest clonotypes hold more than 3% of the sample.

Comment on this clone: Its cognate antigen has yet to be identified. Qualities for individual bases were not recorded, and no much larger clone is one base off.

Broader findings and caveats from the paper: Expanded TRB clones identified before ART initiation dominated the repertoire across all time points, though the dominance fluctuated and decreased in many PLHIV after ART. Limited PBMC availability meant only the TCR beta chain was sequenced, without alpha chain pairing. Because pre-ART samples had limited cell numbers, profiling was done on unsorted PBMC rather than on sorted CD4+ and CD8+ T cells. HIV repertoires had narrower CDR3 length ranges than controls, and the network structure suggested an antigen-experienced repertoire that shifted only slightly toward naive after ART. Inferences about post-ART repertoire changes are limited because no data were available on ART adherence, viral resistance or therapy changes. A significant increase in TRB diversity was found to be associated with ART initiation, although TRB diversity was observed to remain significantly below that of transplant donor controls even after long-term ART. Samples dated from about 2003 to 2018, and the ART regimens used may be less effective than current ones.

Here the sequenced sample was unsorted PBMCs, taken 1.9 years after starting antiretroviral therapy. The TCR comes from a man aged 18 to 29 with HIV.

Read as DNA, the sequence is TGTGCCAGCAGTCGAGGGGACAGGGTCTCTTCACCCCTCCACTTT. The encoded protein is CASSRGDRVSSPLHF. Here the chain combines TRBV6-6 and TRBJ1-6, with TRBD1 identical over 9 junction bases. Clipping removes 5 bases from V and 9 bases from J, with 8 as the unmatched junction base count. The germline V gene (reference sequence) gives CDR1 as MNHNY and CDR2 as SVGAGI. Inclusive of the bounding cysteine and phenylalanine, the CDR3 is 15 residues long. Solely the CDR3 DNA is kept, with 45 bases framed from the first base.